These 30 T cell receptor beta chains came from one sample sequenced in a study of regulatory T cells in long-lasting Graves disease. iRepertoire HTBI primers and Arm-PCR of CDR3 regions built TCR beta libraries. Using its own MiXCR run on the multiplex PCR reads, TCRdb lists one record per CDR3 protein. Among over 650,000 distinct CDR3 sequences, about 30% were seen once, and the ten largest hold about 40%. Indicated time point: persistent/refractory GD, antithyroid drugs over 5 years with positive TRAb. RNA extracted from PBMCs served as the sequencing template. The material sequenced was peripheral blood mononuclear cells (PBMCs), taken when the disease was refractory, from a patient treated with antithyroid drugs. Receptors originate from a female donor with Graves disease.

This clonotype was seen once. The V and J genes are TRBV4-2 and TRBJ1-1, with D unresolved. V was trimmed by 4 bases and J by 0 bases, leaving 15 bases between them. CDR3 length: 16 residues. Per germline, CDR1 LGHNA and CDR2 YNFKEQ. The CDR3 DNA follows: TGTGCCAGCAGCCCAGAAGAGAGCAGTCTGAACACTGAAGCTTTCTTT. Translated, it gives CASSPEESSLNTEAFF.

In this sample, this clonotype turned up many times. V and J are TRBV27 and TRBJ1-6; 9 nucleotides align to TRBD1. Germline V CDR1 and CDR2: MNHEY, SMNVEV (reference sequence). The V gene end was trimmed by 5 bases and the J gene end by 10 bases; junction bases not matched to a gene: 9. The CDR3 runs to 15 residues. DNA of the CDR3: TGTGCCAGCAGTCCCGGGACAGGGCTCGGGTCACCCCTCCACTTT. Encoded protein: CASSPGTGLGSPLHF.

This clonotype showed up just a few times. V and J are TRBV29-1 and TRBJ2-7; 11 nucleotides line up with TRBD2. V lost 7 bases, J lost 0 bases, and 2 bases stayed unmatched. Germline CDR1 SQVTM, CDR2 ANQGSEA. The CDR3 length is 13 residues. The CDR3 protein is CSGLAGNSYEQYF. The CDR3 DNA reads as TGCAGCGGACTAGCGGGAAACTCCTACGAGCAGTACTTC.

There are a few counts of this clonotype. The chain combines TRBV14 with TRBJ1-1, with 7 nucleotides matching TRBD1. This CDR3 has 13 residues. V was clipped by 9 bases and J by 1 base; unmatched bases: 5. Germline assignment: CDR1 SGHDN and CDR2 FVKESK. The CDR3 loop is CASNRGRNTEAFF. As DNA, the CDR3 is TGTGCCAGTAACAGGGGACGGAACACTGAAGCTTTCTTT.

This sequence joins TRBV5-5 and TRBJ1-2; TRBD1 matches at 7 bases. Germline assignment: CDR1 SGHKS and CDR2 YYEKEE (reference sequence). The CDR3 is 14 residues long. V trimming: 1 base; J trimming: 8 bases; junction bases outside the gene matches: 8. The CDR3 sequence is CASSLSQGRYGYTF. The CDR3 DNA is TGTGCCAGCAGCTTGTCACAGGGGCGGTACGGCTACACCTTC.

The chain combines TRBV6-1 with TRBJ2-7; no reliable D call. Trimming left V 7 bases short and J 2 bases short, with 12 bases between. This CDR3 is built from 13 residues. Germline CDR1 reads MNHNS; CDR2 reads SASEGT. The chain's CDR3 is CASKDQDPYEQYF. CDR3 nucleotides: TGTGCCAGCAAAGATCAGGACCCCTACGAGCAGTACTTC.

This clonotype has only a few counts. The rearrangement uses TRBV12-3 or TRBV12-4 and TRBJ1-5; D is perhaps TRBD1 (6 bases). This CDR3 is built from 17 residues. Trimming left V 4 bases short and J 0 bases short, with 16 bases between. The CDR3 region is CASSWAWDINSNQPQHF. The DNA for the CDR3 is TGTGCCAGCAGTTGGGCATGGGACATTAATAGCAATCAGCCCCAGCATTTT.

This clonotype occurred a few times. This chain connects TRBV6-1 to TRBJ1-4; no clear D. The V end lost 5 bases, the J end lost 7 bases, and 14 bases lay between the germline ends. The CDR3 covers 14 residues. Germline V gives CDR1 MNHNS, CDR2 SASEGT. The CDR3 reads CASSSDGVSEKLFF. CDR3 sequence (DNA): TGTGCCAGCAGTAGTGATGGGGTCAGTGAAAAACTGTTTTTT.

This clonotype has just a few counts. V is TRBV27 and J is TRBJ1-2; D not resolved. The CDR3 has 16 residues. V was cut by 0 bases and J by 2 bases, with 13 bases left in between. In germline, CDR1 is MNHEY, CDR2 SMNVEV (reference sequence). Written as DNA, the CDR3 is TGTGCCAGCAGTTTATCGGCGGGGTATCAGAACTATGGCTACACCTTC. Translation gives CASSLSAGYQNYGYTF.

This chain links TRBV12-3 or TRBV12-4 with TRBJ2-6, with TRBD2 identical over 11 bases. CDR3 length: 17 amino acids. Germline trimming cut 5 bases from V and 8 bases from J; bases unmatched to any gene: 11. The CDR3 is CASSLLAGVSGPNVLTF. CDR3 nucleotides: TGTGCCAGCAGTCTACTAGCGGGAGTAAGCGGTCCCAACGTCCTGACTTTC.

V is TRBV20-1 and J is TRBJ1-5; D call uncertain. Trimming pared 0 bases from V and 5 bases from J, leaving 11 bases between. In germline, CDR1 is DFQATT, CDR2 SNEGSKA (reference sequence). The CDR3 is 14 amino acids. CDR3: CSARDEARDQPQHF. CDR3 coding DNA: TGCAGTGCTAGAGATGAGGCACGAGATCAGCCCCAGCATTTT.

In DNA form, the CDR3 reads TGCAGCGCTGGGACTAGGGTCTACAATGAGCAGTTCTTC. It yields the protein CSAGTRVYNEQFF. The chain has TRBV29-1 and TRBJ2-1, with 8 positions matching TRBD2. The germline CDR1 and CDR2 sequences are SQVTM and ANQGSEA. V dropped 7 bases and J dropped 3; count of bases not matched to a gene: 5. CDR3 length: 13 residues.

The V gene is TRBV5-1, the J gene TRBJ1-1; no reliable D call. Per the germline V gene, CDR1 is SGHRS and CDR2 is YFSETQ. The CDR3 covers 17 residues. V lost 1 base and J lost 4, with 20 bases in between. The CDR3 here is CASSLNLVGTLSTEAFF. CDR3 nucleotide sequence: TGCGCCAGCAGCTTGAATTTGGTCGGCACGTTGAGCACTGAAGCTTTCTTT.

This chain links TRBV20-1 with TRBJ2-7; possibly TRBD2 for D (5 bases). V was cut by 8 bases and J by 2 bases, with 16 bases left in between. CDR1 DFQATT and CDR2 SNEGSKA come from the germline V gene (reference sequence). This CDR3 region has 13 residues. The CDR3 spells CSTEAPETYEQYF. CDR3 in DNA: TGCAGTACGGAGGCTCCCGAAACCTACGAGCAGTACTTC.

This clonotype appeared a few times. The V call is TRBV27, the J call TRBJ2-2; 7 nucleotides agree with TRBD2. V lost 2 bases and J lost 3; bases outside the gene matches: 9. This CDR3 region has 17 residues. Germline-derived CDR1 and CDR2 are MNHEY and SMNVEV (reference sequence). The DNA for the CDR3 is TGTGCCAGCAGTTTAAGTCCAGCGGGAATCGACACCGGGGAGCTGTTTTTT. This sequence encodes CASSLSPAGIDTGELFF.

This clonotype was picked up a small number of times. CDR3: CASSGAVLNTGELFF. The CDR3, as DNA: TGTGCCAGCAGTGGGGCGGTCCTGAACACCGGGGAGCTGTTTTTT. V usage is TRBV6-1 and J usage is TRBJ2-2, with no clear D. Germline V gene data show CDR1 as MNHNS and CDR2 as SASEGT. Trimming cost V 4 bases and J 1 base, with 10 bases left between them. This CDR3 comprises 15 residues.

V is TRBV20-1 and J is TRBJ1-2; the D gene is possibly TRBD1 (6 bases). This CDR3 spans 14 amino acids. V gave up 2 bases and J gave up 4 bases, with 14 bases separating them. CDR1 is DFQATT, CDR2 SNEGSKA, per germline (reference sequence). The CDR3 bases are TGCAGTGCTAGATTCCAGGGGAATCGCTATGGCTACACCTTC. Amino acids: CSARFQGNRYGYTF.

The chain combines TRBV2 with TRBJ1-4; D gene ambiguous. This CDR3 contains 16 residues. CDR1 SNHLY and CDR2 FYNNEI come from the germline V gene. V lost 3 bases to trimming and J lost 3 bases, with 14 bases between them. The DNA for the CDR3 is TGTGCCAGCAGTGACCCCAAGATTGTGGCTAATGAAAAACTGTTTTTT. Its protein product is CASSDPKIVANEKLFF.

Here the CDR3 DNA reads TGTGCCAGCAGTTATCGACCTGGCTCCTACGAGCAGTACTTC. Translating it yields CASSYRPGSYEQYF. J is TRBJ2-7 and V is TRBV6-2 or TRBV6-3, with D hard to call. Trimming cost V 3 bases and J 0 bases, with 9 bases left between them. Germline V CDR1 and CDR2: MNHEY, SVGEGT. CDR3 length: 14 amino acids.

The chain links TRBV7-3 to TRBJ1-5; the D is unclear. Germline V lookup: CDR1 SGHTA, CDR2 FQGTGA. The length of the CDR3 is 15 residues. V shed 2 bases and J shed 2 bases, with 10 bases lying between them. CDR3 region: CASSLGEVGNQPQHF. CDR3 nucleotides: TGTGCCAGCAGCTTAGGTGAGGTTGGCAATCAGCCCCAGCATTTT.

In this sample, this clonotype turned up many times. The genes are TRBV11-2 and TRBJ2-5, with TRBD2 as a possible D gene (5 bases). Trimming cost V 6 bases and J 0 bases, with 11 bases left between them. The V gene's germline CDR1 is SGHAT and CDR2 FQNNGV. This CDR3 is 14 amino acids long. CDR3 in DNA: TGTGCCAGCAGACATTACGGGGACCAAGAGACCCAGTACTTC. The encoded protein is CASRHYGDQETQYF. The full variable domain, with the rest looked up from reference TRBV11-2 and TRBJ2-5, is EAGVAQSPRYKIIEKRQSVAFWCNPISGHATLYWYQQILGQGPKLLIQFQNNGVVDDSQLPKDRFSAERLKGVDSTLKIQPAKLEDSAVYLCASRHYGDQETQYFGPGTRLLVL.

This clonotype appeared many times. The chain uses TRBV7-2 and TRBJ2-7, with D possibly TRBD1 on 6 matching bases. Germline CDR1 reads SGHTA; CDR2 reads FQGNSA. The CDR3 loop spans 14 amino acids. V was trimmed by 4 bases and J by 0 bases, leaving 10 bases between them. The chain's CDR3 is CASSSTGLSYEQYF. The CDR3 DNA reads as TGTGCCAGCAGCTCGACAGGACTCTCCTACGAGCAGTACTTC.

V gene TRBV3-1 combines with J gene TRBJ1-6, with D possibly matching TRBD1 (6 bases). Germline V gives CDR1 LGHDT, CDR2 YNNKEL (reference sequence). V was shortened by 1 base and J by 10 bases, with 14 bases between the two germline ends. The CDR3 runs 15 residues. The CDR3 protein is CASSQGQALRSPLHF. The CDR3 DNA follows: TGTGCCAGCAGCCAAGGACAGGCGCTCCGGTCACCCCTCCACTTT.

This chain's CDR3 is CASSWGGSQETQYF. The CDR3 DNA sequence: TGCGCCAGCAGCTGGGGCGGCTCGCAAGAGACCCAGTACTTC. V usage is TRBV5-1 and J usage is TRBJ2-5; a possible D gene is TRBD1 (5 bases). Germline V gene lookup returns CDR1 SGHRS and CDR2 YFSETQ. V was pared by 3 bases and J by 2 bases, with 11 bases between. This CDR3 comprises 14 residues.

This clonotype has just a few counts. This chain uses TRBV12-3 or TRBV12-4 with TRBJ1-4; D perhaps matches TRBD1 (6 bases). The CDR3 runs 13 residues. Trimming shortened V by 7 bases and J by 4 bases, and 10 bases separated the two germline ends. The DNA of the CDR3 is TGTGCCAGCACAGGGGCGGTTAATGAAAAACTGTTTTTT. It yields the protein CASTGAVNEKLFF.

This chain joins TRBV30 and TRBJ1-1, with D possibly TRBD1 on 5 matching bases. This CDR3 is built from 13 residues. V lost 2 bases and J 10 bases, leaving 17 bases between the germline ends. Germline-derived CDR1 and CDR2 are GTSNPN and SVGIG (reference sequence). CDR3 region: CAWSPPTVGGAFF. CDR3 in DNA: TGTGCCTGGAGTCCCCCGACAGTCGGTGGAGCTTTCTTT. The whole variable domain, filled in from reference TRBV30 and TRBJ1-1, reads SQTIHQWPATLVQPVGSPLSLECTVEGTSNPNLYWYRQAAGRGLQLLFYSVGIGQISSEVPQNLSASRPQDRQFILSSKKLLLSDSGFYLCAWSPPTVGGAFFGQGTRLTVV.

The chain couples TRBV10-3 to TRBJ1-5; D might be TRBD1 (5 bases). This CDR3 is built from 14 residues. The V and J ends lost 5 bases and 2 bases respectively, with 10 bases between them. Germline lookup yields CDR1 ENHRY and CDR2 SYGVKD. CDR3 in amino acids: CAISQGLGNQPQHF. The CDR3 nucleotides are TGTGCCATCAGTCAGGGTCTAGGCAATCAGCCCCAGCATTTT.

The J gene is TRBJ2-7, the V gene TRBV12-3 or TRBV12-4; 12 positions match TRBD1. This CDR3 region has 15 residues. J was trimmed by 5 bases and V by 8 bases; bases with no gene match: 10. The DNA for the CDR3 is TGTGCCAGCTCCGGGACAGGGGGCTTTGGCCACGAGCAGTACTTC. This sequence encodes CASSGTGGFGHEQYF.

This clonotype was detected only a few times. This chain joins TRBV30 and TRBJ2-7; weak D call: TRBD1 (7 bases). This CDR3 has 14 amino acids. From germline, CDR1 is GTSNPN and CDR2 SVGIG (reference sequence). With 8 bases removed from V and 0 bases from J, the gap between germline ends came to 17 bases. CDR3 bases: TGTGCCCTCCAGGGGGGCTGGAGCTCCTACGAGCAGTACTTC. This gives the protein CALQGGWSSYEQYF.

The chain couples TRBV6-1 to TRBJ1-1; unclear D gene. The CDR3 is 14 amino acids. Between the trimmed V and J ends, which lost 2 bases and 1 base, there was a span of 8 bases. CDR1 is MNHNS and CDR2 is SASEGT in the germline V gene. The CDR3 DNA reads TGTGCCAGCAGTGAATCTTGGGGGAACACTGAAGCTTTCTTT. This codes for CASSESWGNTEAFF.